The rows below give T cell receptor beta chains drawn from one sample of a study of blood T cell repertoires in COVID-19. TCRdb's table, derived via immunoSEQ multiplex PCR, lists solely in-frame clones and lacks some. The sample includes 150,000 to 200,000 clones, 81% of them seen just once. Material: peripheral blood. All receptors come from a woman aged 35 to 49 with COVID-19, enrolled during active disease. CDR3s include the opening cysteine and the closing phenylalanine or tryptophan. A D gene is named only where the DNA matches it firmly. Not every row has a clone size; where given, it reads once, few, many or a size class.

TRBV5-6,-,TRBJ1-5,-,CASSLWGVRNQPQHF,TGTGCCAGCAGCTTGTGGGGAGTCAGAAATCAGCCCCAGCATTTT
TRBV5-8,-,TRBJ2-1,-,CASSKRTSYNEQFF,TGTGCCAGCAGTAAAAGGACATCCTACAATGAGCAGTTCTTC
TRBV7-9,TRBD2,TRBJ2-5,-,CASSWGRGRGRAMDETQYF,TGTGCCAGCAGCTGGGGGAGGGGACGCGGGAGGGCCATGGATGAGACCCAGTACTTC
TRBV18,-,TRBJ1-1,-,CASSPARPGQMNTEAFF,TGTGCCAGCTCCCCCGCCCGCCCCGGACAGATGAACACTGAAGCTTTCTTT
TRBV6-2/TRBV6-3,TRBD2,TRBJ2-3,-,CASSSGTSGGADTQYF,TGTGCCAGCAGTTCGGGGACTAGCGGGGGGGCAGATACGCAGTATTTT
TRBV11-3,-,TRBJ1-3,few,CASSSAGQVISGNTIYF,TGTGCCAGCAGCTCGGCGGGGCAGGTGATCTCTGGAAACACCATATATTTT
TRBV27,TRBD2,TRBJ2-7,-,CASSLAGGPYEQYF,TGTGCCAGCAGTTTAGCGGGAGGTCCGTACGAGCAGTACTTC
TRBV6-5,-,TRBJ2-3,-,CASGRGRADTQYF,TGTGCCAGCGGCAGGGGCCGCGCAGATACGCAGTATTTT
TRBV12-3/TRBV12-4,-,TRBJ1-1,-,CASSFGHTEAFF,TGTGCCAGCAGTTTCGGTCACACTGAAGCTTTCTTT
TRBV30,TRBD1,TRBJ1-3,-,CAWSVSGGGNTIYF,TGTGCCTGGAGTGTTTCAGGGGGGGGAAACACCATATATTTT
TRBV5-1,-,TRBJ2-2,-,CASSLDSVNTGELFF,TGCGCCAGCAGCTTGGACAGTGTGAACACCGGGGAGCTGTTTTTT
TRBV3-1/TRBV3-2,-,TRBJ2-7,-,CASSQNRVGSYEQYF,TGTGCCAGCAGCCAAAACAGAGTTGGATCCTACGAGCAGTACTTC
TRBV5-4,TRBD2,TRBJ2-1,-,CASSPGLAGGPGQFF,TGTGCCAGCAGCCCAGGACTAGCGGGAGGGCCAGGGCAGTTCTTC
TRBV4-1,TRBD1,TRBJ2-6,-,CASSQDYRGRFFGANVLTF,TGCGCCAGCAGCCAAGATTACAGGGGGCGCTTTTTTGGGGCCAACGTCCTGACTTTC
TRBV7-9,-,TRBJ2-7,-,CASSSRTVQTYEQYF,TGTGCCAGCAGCTCCCGGACAGTGCAAACCTACGAGCAGTACTTC
TRBV2,TRBD2,TRBJ2-3,few,CASSEARLLAGATDTQYF,TGTGCCAGCAGTGAAGCGCGGTTACTAGCGGGAGCCACAGATACGCAGTATTTT
TRBV7-7,TRBD1,TRBJ1-3,once,CASRLTGIRYTIYF,TGTGCTAGCAGGTTGACAGGGATTCGATACACCATATATTTT
TRBV29-1,-,TRBJ1-2,few,CSVWRTEHYGYTF,TGCAGCGTGTGGCGGACAGAACACTATGGCTACACCTTC
TRBV18,TRBD2,TRBJ2-3,once,CASSPQGRLAGVGSTDTQYF,TGTGCCAGCTCACCACAGGGACGACTAGCGGGAGTCGGAAGCACAGATACGCAGTATTTT
TRBV5-1,-,TRBJ2-7,-,CASSYGQGGAYEQYF,TGCGCCAGCAGCTACGGACAGGGAGGGGCCTACGAGCAGTACTTC
TRBV2,-,TRBJ1-1,-,CASIVSRAFF,TGTGCCAGCATTGTGTCCAGGGCTTTCTTT
TRBV2,-,TRBJ1-2,-,CASRERTAYGYTF,TGTGCCAGCAGAGAAAGGACAGCCTATGGCTACACCTTC
TRBV6-5,-,TRBJ2-2,-,CASSRTSNTGELFF,TGTGCCAGCAGTCGGACATCGAACACCGGGGAGCTGTTTTTT
TRBV4-2,TRBD2,TRBJ2-7,-,CASSQDGRGYEQYF,TGTGCCAGCAGCCAAGACGGGAGGGGCTACGAGCAGTACTTC
TRBV10-1,TRBD2,TRBJ2-1,-,CASSDSGGYNEQFF,TGCGCCAGCAGTGACAGCGGGGGCTACAATGAGCAGTTCTTC
TRBV5-1,TRBD2,TRBJ2-3,-,CASSLSGRTSTDTQYF,TGCGCCAGCAGCTTGAGCGGGAGGACTAGCACAGATACGCAGTATTTT
TRBV24-1,TRBD1,TRBJ2-7,few,CATSVGQGNYEQYF,TGTGCCACCAGTGTGGGACAGGGTAACTACGAGCAGTACTTC
TRBV2,TRBD1,TRBJ1-6,-,CASRERFGQGSSPLHF,TGTGCCAGCAGGGAGAGGTTCGGACAGGGTTCTTCACCCCTCCACTTT